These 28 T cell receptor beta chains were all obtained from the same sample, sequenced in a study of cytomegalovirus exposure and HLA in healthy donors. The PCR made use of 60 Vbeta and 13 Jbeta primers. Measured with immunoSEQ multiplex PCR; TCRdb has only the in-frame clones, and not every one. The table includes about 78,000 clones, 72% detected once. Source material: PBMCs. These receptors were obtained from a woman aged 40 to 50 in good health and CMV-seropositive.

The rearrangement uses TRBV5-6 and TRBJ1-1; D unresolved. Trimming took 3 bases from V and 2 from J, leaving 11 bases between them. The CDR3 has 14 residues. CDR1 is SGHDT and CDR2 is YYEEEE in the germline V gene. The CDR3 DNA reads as TGTGCCAGCAGCTGGGGAGGCGGTAACACTGAAGCTTTCTTT. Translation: CASSWGGGNTEAFF.

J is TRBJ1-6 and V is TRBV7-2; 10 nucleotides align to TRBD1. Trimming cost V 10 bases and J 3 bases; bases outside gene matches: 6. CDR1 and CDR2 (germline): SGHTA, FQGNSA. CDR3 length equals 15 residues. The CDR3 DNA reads TGTGCCACCAATGGACAGGGGGACTATAATTCACCCCTCCACTTT. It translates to CATNGQGDYNSPLHF. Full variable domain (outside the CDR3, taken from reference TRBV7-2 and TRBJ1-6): GAGVSQSPSNKVTEKGKDVELRCDPISGHTALYWYRQSLGQGLEFLIYFQGNSAPDKSGLPSDRFSAERTGGSVSTLTIQRTQQEDSAVYLCATNGQGDYNSPLHFGNGTRLTVT.

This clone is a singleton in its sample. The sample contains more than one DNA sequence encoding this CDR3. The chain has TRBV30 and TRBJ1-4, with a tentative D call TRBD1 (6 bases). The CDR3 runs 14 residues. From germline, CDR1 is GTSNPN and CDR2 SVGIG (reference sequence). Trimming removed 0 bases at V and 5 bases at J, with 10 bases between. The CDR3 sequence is CAWSVGQGNEKLFF. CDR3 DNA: TGTGCCTGGAGTGTAGGCCAGGGGAATGAAAAACTGTTTTTT. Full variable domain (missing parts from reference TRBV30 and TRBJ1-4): SQTIHQWPATLVQPVGSPLSLECTVEGTSNPNLYWYRQAAGRGLQLLFYSVGIGQISSEVPQNLSASRPQDRQFILSSKKLLLSDSGFYLCAWSVGQGNEKLFFGSGTQLSVL.

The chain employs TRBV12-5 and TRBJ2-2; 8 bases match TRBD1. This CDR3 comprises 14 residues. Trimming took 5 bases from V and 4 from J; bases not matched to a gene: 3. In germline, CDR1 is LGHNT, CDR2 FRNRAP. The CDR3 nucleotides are TGTGCTAGTGGTAAACAGGGGGGCACCGGGGAGCTGTTTTTT. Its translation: CASGKQGGTGELFF.

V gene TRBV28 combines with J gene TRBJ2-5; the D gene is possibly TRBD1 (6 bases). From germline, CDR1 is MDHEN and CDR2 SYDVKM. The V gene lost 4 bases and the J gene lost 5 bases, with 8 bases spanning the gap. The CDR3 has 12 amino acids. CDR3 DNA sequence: TGTGCCAGCAGTTCAGGGGACGAGACCCAGTACTTC. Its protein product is CASSSGDETQYF. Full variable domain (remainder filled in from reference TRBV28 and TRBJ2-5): DVKVTQSSRYLVKRTGEKVFLECVQDMDHENMFWYRQDPGLGLRLIYFSYDVKMKEKGDIPEGYSVSREKKERFSLILESASTNQTSMYLCASSSGDETQYFGPGTRLLVL.

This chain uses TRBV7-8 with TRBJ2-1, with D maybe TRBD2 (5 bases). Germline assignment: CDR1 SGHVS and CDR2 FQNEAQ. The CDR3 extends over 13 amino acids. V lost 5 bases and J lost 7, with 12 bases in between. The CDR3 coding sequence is TGTGCCAGCAGCCCGGGGAAAGGGAATGAGCAGTTCTTC. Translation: CASSPGKGNEQFF.

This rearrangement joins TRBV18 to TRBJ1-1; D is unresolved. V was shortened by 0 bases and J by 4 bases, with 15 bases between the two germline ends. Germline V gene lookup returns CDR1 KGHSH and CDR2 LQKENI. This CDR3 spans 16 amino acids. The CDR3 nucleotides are TGTGCCAGCTCACCACCGTACGGAGGGCGAAGCACTGAAGCTTTCTTT. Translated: CASSPPYGGRSTEAFF.

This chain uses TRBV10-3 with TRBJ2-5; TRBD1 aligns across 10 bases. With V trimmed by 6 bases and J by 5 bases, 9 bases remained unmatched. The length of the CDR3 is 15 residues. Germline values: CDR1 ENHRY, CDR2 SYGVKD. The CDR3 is CAISSTGGGTETQYF. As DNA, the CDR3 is TGTGCCATCAGCTCGACAGGGGGCGGTACGGAGACCCAGTACTTC.

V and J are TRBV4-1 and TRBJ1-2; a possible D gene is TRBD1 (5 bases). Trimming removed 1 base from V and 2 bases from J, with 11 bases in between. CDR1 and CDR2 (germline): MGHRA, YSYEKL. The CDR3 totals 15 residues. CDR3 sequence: CASSQGPGGNYGYTF. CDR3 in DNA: TGCGCCAGCAGCCAAGGCCCGGGGGGGAACTATGGCTACACCTTC.

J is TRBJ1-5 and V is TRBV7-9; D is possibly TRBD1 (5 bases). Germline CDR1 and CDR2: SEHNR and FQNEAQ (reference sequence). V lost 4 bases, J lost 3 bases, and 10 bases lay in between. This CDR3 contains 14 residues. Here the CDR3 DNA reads TGTGCCAGCAGCTCCCCAGGGAACAATCAGCCCCAGCATTTT. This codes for CASSSPGNNQPQHF.

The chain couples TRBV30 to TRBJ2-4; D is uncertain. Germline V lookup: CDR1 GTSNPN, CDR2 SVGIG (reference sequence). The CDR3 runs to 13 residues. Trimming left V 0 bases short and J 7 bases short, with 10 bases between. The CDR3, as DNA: TGTGCCTGGAGTGTAGTGTCCGGGAACATTCAGTACTTC. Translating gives CAWSVVSGNIQYF.

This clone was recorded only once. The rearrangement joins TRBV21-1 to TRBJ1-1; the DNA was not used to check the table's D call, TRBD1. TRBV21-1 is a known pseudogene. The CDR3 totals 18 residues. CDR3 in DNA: TGTGCCAGCAGCAGCCGAACAGGGAGCCCGTGGCGGCACACTGAAGCTTTCTTT. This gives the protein CASSSRTGSPWRHTEAFF.

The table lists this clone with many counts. DNA of the CDR3: TGTGCCAGCAGTTCCCAGGGTACCGGGGAGCTGTTTTTT. Its translation: CASSSQGTGELFF. The chain combines TRBV6-5 with TRBJ2-2; D is perhaps TRBD1 (5 bases). Germline V gives CDR1 MNHEY, CDR2 SVGAGI. The CDR3 contains 13 residues. V gave up 4 bases and J gave up 5 bases, with 8 bases separating them.

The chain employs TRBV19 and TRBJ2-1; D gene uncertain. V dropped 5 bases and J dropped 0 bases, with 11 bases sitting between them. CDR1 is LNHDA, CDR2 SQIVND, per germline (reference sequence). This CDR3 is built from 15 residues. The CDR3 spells CASSRTYSSYNEQFF. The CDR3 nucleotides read TGTGCCAGTAGTCGCACCTACAGCTCCTACAATGAGCAGTTCTTC.

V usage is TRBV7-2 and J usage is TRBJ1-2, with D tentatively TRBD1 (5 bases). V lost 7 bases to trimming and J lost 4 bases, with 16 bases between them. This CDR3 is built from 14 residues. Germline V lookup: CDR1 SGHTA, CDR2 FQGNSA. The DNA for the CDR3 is TGTGCCAGCAACAAGTGGGGCCCCAGCTATGGCTACACCTTC. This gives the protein CASNKWGPSYGYTF.

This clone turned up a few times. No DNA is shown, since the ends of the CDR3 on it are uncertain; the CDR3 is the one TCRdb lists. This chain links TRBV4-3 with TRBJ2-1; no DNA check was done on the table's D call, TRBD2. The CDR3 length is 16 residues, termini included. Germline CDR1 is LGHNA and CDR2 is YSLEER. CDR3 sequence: CASRRTSVGPGDEQFF.

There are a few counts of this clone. CDR3 protein: CASSLVGRNTEAFF. CDR3 bases: TGCGCCAGCAGCTTGGTGGGCAGGAACACTGAAGCTTTCTTT. This chain connects TRBV5-1 to TRBJ1-1, with D unresolved. V lost 0 bases and J lost 1, with 7 bases in between. CDR1 and CDR2 from the germline V gene are SGHRS and YFSETQ. The CDR3 covers 14 residues.

The CDR3 sequence: CASSQGIPSGQETQYF. CDR3 DNA sequence: TGTGCCAGCAGCCAAGGGATCCCTAGCGGGCAAGAGACCCAGTACTTC. The chain combines TRBV4-2 with TRBJ2-5; 8 bases fit TRBD2. Germline V CDR1 and CDR2: LGHNA, YNFKEQ. The CDR3 runs 16 residues. After removal of 1 base from V and 2 bases from J, the junction contained 6 bases not matched to a gene.

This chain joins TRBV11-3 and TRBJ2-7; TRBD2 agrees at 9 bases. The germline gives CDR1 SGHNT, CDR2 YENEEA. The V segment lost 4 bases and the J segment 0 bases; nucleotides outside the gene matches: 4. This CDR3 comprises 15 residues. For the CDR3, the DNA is TGTGCCAGCAGCTCAAATAGCGGGAGCTCCTACGAGCAGTACTTC. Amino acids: CASSSNSGSSYEQYF.

The CDR3 loop is CASSFSSSGANVLTF. CDR3 DNA sequence: TGCGCCAGCAGCTTCTCCTCCTCTGGGGCCAACGTCCTGACTTTC. The rearrangement joins TRBV5-1 to TRBJ2-6; D gene ambiguous. Germline assignment: CDR1 SGHRS and CDR2 YFSETQ. V shed 2 bases and J shed 0 bases, with 6 bases lying between them. CDR3 size: 15 residues.

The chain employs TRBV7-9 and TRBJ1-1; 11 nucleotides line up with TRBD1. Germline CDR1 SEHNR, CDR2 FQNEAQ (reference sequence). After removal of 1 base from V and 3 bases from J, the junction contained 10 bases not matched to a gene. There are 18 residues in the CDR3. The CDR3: CASSLGTGGRGSYTEAFF. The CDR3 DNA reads TGTGCCAGCAGCTTAGGGACAGGGGGCAGGGGATCGTACACTGAAGCTTTCTTT. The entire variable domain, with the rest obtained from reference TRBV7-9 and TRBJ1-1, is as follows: DTGVSQNPRHKITKRGQNVTFRCDPISEHNRLYWYRQTLGQGPEFLTYFQNEAQLEKSRLLSDRFSAERPKGSFSTLEIQRTEQGDSAMYLCASSLGTGGRGSYTEAFFGQGTRLTVV.

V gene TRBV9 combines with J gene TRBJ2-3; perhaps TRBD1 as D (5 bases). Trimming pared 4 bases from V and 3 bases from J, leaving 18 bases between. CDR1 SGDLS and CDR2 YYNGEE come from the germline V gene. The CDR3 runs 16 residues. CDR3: CASSRSGVGVTDTQYF. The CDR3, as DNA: TGTGCCAGCAGCCGTAGTGGGGTAGGGGTGACAGATACGCAGTATTTT.

In DNA form, the CDR3 reads TGTGCCAGCAGCGTCTTAGGTGGGGGCGTCTCTGGGGCCAACGTCCTGACTTTC. It specifies CASSVLGGGVSGANVLTF. The V and J genes are TRBV9 and TRBJ2-6, with a weak D call TRBD1 (6 bases). CDR3 size: 18 residues. Germline V CDR1 and CDR2: SGDLS, YYNGEE. Trimming took 2 bases from V and 0 from J, leaving 15 bases between them.

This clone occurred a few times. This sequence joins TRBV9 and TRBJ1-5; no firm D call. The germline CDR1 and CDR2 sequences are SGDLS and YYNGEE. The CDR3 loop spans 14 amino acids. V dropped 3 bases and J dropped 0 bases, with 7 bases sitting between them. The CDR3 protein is CASSDGFSNQPQHF. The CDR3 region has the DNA TGTGCCAGCAGCGACGGGTTTAGCAATCAGCCCCAGCATTTT.

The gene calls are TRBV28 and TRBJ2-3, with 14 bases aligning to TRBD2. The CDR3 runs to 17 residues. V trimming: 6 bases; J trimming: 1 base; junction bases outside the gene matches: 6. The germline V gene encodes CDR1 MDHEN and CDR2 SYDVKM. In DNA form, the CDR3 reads TGTGCCAGCAGACCGGGACTAGCGGGAGTTGGCACAGATACGCAGTATTTT. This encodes CASRPGLAGVGTDTQYF.

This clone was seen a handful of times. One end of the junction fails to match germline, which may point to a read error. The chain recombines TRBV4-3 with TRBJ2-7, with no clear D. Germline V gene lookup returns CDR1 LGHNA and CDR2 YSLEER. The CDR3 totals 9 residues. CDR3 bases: TGCGCCAGCAGCCAAGATGGCACCTTC. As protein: CASSQDGTF.

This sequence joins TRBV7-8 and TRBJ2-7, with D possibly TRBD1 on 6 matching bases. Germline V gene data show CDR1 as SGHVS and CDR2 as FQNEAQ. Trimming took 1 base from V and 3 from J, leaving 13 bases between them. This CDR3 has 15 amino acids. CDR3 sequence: CASSLETGPFYEQYF. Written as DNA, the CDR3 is TGTGCCAGCAGCTTAGAGACAGGTCCATTCTACGAGCAGTACTTC. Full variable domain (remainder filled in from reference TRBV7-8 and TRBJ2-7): GAGVSQSPRYKVAKRGQDVALRCDPISGHVSLFWYQQALGQGPEFLTYFQNEAQLDKSGLPSDRFFAERPEGSVSTLKIQRTQQEDSAVYLCASSLETGPFYEQYFGPGTRLTVT.

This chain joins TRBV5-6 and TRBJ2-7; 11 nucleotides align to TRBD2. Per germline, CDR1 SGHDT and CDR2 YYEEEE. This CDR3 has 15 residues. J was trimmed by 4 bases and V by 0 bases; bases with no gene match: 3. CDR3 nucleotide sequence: TGTGCCAGCAGCTTGGCCGGGACTAGCGGATACGAGCAGTACTTC. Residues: CASSLAGTSGYEQYF.